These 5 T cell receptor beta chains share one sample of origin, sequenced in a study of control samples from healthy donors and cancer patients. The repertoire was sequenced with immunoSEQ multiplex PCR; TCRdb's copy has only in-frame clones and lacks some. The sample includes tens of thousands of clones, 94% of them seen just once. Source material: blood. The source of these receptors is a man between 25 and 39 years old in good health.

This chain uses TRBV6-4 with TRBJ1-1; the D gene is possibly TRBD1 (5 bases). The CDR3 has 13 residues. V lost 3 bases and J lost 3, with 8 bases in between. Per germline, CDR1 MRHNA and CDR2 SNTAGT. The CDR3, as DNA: TGTGCCAGCAGTGAAGGAGGGGACACTGAAGCTTTCTTT. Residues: CASSEGGDTEAFF.

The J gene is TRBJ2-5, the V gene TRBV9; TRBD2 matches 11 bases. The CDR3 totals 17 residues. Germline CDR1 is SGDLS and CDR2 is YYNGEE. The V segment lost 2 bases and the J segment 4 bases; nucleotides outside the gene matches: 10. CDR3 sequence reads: CASSVSSGGASGETQYF. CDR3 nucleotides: TGTGCCAGCAGCGTTAGTAGCGGGGGGGCTTCGGGAGAGACCCAGTACTTC.

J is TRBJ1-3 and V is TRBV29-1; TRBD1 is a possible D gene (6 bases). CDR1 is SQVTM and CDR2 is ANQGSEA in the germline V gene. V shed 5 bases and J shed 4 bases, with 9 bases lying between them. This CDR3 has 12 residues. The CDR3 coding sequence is TGCAGCGTTACAGGGACAGGAAACACCATATATTTT. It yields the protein CSVTGTGNTIYF. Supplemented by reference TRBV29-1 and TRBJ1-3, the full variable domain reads SAVISQKPSRDICQRGTSLTIQCQVDSQVTMMFWYRQQPGQSLTLIATANQGSEATYESGFVIDKFPISRPNLTFSTLTVSNMSPEDSSIYLCSVTGTGNTIYFGEGSWLTVV.

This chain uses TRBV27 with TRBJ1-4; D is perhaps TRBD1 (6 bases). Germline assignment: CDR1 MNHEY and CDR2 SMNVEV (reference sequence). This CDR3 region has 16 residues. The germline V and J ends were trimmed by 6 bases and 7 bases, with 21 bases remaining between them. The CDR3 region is CASSAGYRAAGEKLFF. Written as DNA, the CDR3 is TGTGCCAGCAGCGCCGGATACAGGGCAGCAGGTGAAAAACTGTTTTTT. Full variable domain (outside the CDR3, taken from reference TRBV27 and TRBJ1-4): EAQVTQNPRYLITVTGKKLTVTCSQNMNHEYMSWYRQDPGLGLRQIYYSMNVEVTDKGDVPEGYKVSRKEKRNFPLILESPSPNQTSLYFCASSAGYRAAGEKLFFGSGTQLSVL.

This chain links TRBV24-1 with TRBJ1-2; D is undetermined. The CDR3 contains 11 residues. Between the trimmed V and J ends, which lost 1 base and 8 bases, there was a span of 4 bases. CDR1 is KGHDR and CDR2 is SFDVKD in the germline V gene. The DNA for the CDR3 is TGTGCCACCAGTGATTTATTAGGCTACACCTTC. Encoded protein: CATSDLLGYTF.